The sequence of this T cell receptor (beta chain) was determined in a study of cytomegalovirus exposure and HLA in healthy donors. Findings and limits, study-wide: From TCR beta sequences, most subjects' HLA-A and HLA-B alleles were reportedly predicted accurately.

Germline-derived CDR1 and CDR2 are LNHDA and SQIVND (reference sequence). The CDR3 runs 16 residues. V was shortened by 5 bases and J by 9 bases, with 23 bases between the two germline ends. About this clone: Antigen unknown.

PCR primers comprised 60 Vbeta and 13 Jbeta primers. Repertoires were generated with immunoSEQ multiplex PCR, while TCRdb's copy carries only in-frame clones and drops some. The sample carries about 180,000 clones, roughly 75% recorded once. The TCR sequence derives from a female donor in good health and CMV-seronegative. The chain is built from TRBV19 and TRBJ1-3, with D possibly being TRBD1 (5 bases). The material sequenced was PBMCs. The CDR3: CASSLSGTPGSGTIYF. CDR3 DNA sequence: TGTGCCAGTAGTTTATCTGGGACTCCGGGAAGCGGCACCATATATTTT.